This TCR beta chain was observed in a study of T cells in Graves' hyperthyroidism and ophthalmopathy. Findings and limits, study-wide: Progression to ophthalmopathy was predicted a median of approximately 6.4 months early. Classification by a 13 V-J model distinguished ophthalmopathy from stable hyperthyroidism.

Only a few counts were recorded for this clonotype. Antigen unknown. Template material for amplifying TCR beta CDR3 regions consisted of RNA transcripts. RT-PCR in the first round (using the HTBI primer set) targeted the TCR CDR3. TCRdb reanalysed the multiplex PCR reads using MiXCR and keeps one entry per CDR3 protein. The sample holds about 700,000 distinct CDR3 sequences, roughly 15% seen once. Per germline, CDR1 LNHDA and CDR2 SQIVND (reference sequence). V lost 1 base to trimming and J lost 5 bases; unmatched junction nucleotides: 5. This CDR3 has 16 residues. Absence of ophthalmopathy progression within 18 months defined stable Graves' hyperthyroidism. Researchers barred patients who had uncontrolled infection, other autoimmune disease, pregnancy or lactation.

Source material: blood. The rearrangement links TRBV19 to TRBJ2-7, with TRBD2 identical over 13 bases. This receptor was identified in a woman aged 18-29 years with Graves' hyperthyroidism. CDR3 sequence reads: CASSIVTSGRNNEQYF. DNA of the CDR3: TGTGCCAGTAGTATAGTGACTAGCGGGAGGAACAACGAGCAGTACTTC.